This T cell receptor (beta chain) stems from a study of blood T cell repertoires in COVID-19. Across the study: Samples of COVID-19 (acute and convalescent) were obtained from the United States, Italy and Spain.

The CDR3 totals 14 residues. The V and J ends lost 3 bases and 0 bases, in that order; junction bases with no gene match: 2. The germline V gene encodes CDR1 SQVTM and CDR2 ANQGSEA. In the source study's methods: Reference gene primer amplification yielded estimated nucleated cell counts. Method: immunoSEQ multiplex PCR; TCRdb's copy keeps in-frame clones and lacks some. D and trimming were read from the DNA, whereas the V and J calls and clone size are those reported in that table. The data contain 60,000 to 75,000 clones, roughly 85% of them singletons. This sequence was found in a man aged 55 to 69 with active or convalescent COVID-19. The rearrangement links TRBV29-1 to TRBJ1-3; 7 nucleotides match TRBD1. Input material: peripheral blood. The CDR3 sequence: CSVEGQSSGNTIYF. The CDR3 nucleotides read TGCAGCGTTGAGGGACAGAGCTCTGGAAACACCATATATTTT.